The sequence of this TCR beta chain was determined in a study of identical twins. Points from the study as a whole: Weaker excess twin sharing was seen among beta out-of-frame sequences.

This clonotype was recorded at least ten times. Its specificity is not known. TCRdb processed the 5' RACE reads anew with MiXCR; each CDR3 protein has one entry. This table has 250,000 or so distinct CDR3 sequences, roughly 13% appearing once. The CDR3 runs 16 residues. Germline CDR1 MGHRA, CDR2 YSYEKL. Unmatched junction bases numbered 8, after V lost 4 bases and J lost 5 bases. Separately, the same data were catalogued under a study of yellow fever vaccine responses in identical twins.

This clonotype was obtained from a woman aged 18-35 years in good health. The chain links TRBV4-1 to TRBJ1-4, with TRBD1 identical over 9 bases. Specimen: memory (CD45RO+) T cells sorted from blood. CDR3 in amino acids: CASSPDRDRANEKLFF. The CDR3 DNA reads as TGCGCCAGCAGCCCGGATCGGGACAGGGCGAATGAAAAACTGTTTTTT.